This TCR beta chain appears in the sequencing data of a study of T cells after yellow fever vaccination. Across the whole study: Preparation of fractions with low cell numbers was performed using SMART-Seq v4 Ultra Low Input.

The germline CDR1 and CDR2 sequences are ENHRY and SYGVKD. CDR3 size: 13 residues. V dropped 2 bases and J dropped 4 bases, with 8 bases sitting between them. This clonotype was recorded a few times. Each CDR3 protein gets one entry after TCRdb re-called the 5' RACE reads with MiXCR. The sample includes 450,000 to 550,000 distinct CDR3 sequences, over 15% of them seen just once. The material was PBMCs, obtained 15 days after the yellow fever booster vaccination. The V and J genes are TRBV10-3 and TRBJ2-5; D gene unclear. This clonotype originated in a young man who received the YFV17D yellow fever vaccine. CDR3 amino acids: CAISETVGETQYF. The CDR3 nucleotides are TGTGCCATCAGTGAGACCGTCGGAGAGACCCAGTACTTC.